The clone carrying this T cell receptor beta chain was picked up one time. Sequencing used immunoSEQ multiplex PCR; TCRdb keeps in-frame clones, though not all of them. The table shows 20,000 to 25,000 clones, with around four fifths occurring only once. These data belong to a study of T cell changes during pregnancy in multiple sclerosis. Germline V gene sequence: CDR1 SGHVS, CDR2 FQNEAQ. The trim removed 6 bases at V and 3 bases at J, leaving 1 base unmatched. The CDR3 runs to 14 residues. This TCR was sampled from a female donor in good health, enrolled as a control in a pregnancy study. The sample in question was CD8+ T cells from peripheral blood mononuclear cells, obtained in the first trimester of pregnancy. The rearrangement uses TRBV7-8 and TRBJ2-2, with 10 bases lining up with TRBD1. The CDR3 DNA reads TGTGCCAGCAGGACAGGGGGCCACACCGGGGAGCTGTTTTTT. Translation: CASRTGGHTGELFF.